This entry concerns a single TCR beta chain. The target antigen is unknown. The CDR3 runs 14 residues. Germline V gene lookup returns CDR1 SGHTA and CDR2 FQGTGA. Germline trimming cut 5 bases from V and 6 bases from J; bases unmatched to any gene: 10. This entry comes from a study of beta chain features in type 1 diabetes. Sequenced material consisted of expressed TCRB transcripts (all of the isolated RNA was reverse transcribed). Sequencing was performed with immunoSEQ multiplex PCR; in TCRdb, only in-frame clones are kept and a portion is missing. The sample contains over 120,000 clones, about 8.7% of which appear only once. Study observations and caveats: It was among patients, rather than healthy donors, that naive, central memory and Treg TCRB repertoires appeared more similar.

Sequencing was performed on central memory CD4+ T cells from blood. The V and J genes are TRBV7-3 and TRBJ2-7; TRBD1 agrees at 7 bases. The receptor was isolated from a man aged 18 to 29 in good health. CDR3 DNA sequence: TGTGCCAGCAGCCCAGGACAGGTTGAGGGCGAGCAGTACTTC. Its protein product is CASSPGQVEGEQYF.